This T cell receptor (beta chain) was observed in a study of CD8 T cells in Susac syndrome. General observations from the study: Across the total CD8+ repertoires, roughly 17 Susac-specific public clones were found. The CD8+ TEMRA repertoires yielded 5 or 6 such clones. Regarding the TCR sequencing and HLA analysis, the study admitted that a relatively small number of individuals were involved.

Random hexamers were used to reverse transcribe an amount of roughly 0.45 to 1 ug RNA. Across 54 Vbeta and 13 Jbeta, TCR beta CDR3 was amplified with immunoSEQ multiplex PCR. MiXCR was run by TCRdb on the immunoSEQ multiplex PCR reads, yielding one entry per CDR3 protein. The sample has about 76,000 distinct CDR3 sequences; approximately 95% are singletons. Trimming removed 5 bases at V and 4 bases at J, with 10 bases between. The CDR3 sequence is 13 residues long. Germline lookup yields CDR1 MNHEY and CDR2 SVGEGT. Recently defined diagnostic criteria classed the Susac syndrome patients as definite or probable. This clonotype came up once. Its cognate antigen is unknown.

J is TRBJ2-3 and V is TRBV6-2 or TRBV6-3; no definite D call. Sequencing was performed on CD8+ T cells from PBMCs. This TCR was sampled from a human donor with Susac syndrome. CDR3 protein: CASSKDQADTQYF. The CDR3 nucleotides are TGTGCCAGCAGTAAGGACCAGGCAGATACGCAGTATTTT.